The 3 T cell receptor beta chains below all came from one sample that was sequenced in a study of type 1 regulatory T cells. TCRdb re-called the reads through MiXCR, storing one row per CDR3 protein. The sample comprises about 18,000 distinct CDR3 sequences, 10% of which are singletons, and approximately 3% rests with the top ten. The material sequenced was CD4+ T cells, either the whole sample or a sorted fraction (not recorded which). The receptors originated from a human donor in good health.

CDR3: CSASLGINYGYTF. Written as DNA, the CDR3 is TGCAGTGCTAGTCTGGGTATTAACTATGGCTACACCTTC. The J gene is TRBJ1-2, the V gene TRBV20-1; unclear D gene. Germline V CDR1 and CDR2: DFQATT, SNEGSKA (reference sequence). The CDR3 covers 13 residues. The V and J ends lost 3 bases and 1 base respectively, with 9 bases between them.

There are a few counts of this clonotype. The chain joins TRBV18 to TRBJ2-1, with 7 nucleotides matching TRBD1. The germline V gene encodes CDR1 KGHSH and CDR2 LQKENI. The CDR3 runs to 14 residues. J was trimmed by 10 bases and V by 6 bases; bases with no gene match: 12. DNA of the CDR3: TGTGCCAGCTCCTACGACAGGGTTTTCGGGGAGCAGTTCTTC. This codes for CASSYDRVFGEQFF.

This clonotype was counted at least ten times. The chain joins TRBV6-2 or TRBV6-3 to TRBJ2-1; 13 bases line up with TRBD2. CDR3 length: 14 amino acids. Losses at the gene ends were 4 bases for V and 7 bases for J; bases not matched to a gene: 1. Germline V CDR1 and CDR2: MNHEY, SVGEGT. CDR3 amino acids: CASSWGLAGNEQFF. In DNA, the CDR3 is TGTGCCAGCAGTTGGGGACTAGCGGGAAATGAGCAGTTCTTC.